Shown below are 25 T cell receptor beta chains from a single sample sequenced in a study of shared clonotypes between healthy human individuals. Here immunoSEQ multiplex PCR was the method, and the copy in TCRdb shows in-frame clones only, minus some. The top ten hold more than 0.85% of the sample, which has 950,000 to 1,200,000 clones, around 77% seen once. Material for sequencing was memory CD4+ T cells from PBMCs. The sample's subset: CD45RA-negative fraction. The receptors originated from a man aged 18 to 30 in good health. Some clones in this sample may be carry-over from other donors' samples.

The V call is TRBV27, the J call TRBJ2-1, with a weak D call TRBD2 (6 bases). The CDR3 sequence is 15 residues long. Between the trimmed V and J ends, which lost 4 bases and 8 bases, there was a span of 18 bases. The germline V gene has CDR1 MNHEY and CDR2 SMNVEV (reference sequence). The CDR3 nucleotides are TGTGCCAGCAGTTGGGGGAGGCAGGATGCTTATGAGCAGTTCTTC. It yields the protein CASSWGRQDAYEQFF.

The V gene is TRBV19, the J gene TRBJ2-5; D ambiguous. V lost 2 bases, J lost 3 bases, and 7 bases lay in between. CDR1 is LNHDA and CDR2 is SQIVND in the germline V gene (reference sequence). The CDR3 has 13 amino acids. CDR3 sequence: CASSIRTEETQYF. Written as DNA, the CDR3 is TGTGCCAGTAGTATAAGGACGGAAGAGACCCAGTACTTC. Based on the CDR3 plus reference TRBV19 and TRBJ2-5, the full variable domain is DGGITQSPKYLFRKEGQNVTLSCEQNLNHDAMYWYRQDPGQGLRLIYYSQIVNDFQKGDIAEGYSVSREKKESFPLTVTSAQKNPTAFYLCASSIRTEETQYFGPGTRLLVL.

The chain uses TRBV9 and TRBJ2-5, with 9 bases matching TRBD2. Near its end, the DNA agrees better with TRBJ2-7, so the J call may be wrong. Germline V gene lookup returns CDR1 SGDLS and CDR2 YYNGEE. This CDR3 contains 13 residues. Here the CDR3 reads CASSDRLAAEQYF. CDR3 DNA sequence: TGTGCCAGCAGCGACCGACTAGCGGCCGAGCAGTACTTC.

This clone showed up just once. The chain links TRBV30 to TRBJ2-2; TRBD2 aligns across 8 bases. The CDR3 is 14 residues long. Looked up from germline, CDR1 is GTSNPN and CDR2 is SVGIG (reference sequence). Unmatched junction bases numbered 4, after V lost 1 base and J lost 6 bases. The CDR3 DNA reads as TGTGCCTGGAGTGACACGGGAGGGGCCGGGGAGCTGTTTTTT. Translated: CAWSDTGGAGELFF.

The sample holds one count of this clone. The V call is TRBV10-3, the J call TRBJ1-1; tentative D call: TRBD1 (6 bases). This CDR3 contains 13 residues. The V end lost 4 bases, the J end lost 7 bases, and 13 bases lay between the germline ends. Germline loops: CDR1 ENHRY, CDR2 SYGVKD. The DNA for the CDR3 is TGTGCCATCAGTGGTGGGGGGCGGGGTGAAGCTTTCTTT. This codes for CAISGGGRGEAFF.

The chain has TRBV5-6 and TRBJ2-7, with D hard to call. Germline V gene lookup returns CDR1 SGHDT and CDR2 YYEEEE. Trimming cost V 1 base and J 7 bases, with 12 bases left between them. The CDR3 covers 13 residues. The CDR3 DNA follows: TGTGCCAGCAGCTTGCACAGAGTCGGGGAGCAGTACTTC. Translating it yields CASSLHRVGEQYF.

The rearrangement uses TRBV6-1 and TRBJ1-2, with D hard to call. Trimming shortened V by 6 bases and J by 8 bases, and 16 bases separated the two germline ends. From germline, CDR1 is MNHNS and CDR2 SASEGT. The CDR3 loop spans 13 amino acids. Here the CDR3 reads CASSSSGAGGYTF. CDR3 nucleotides: TGTGCCAGCAGCTCGTCGGGTGCCGGCGGCTACACCTTC.

The chain joins TRBV4-1 to TRBJ2-7; 7 bases align to TRBD1. Germline assignment: CDR1 MGHRA and CDR2 YSYEKL. V lost 2 bases and J lost 2; bases outside the gene matches: 6. The CDR3 has 15 amino acids. The CDR3 spells CASSQYRDSPYEQYF. In DNA, the CDR3 is TGCGCCAGCAGCCAATACCGGGACAGCCCCTACGAGCAGTACTTC.

The sample holds a few counts of this clone. This rearrangement joins TRBV2 to TRBJ2-7, with no clear D. The CDR3 consists of 11 residues. V was cut by 7 bases and J by 5 bases, with 9 bases left in between. Per the germline V gene, CDR1 is SNHLY and CDR2 is FYNNEI. The CDR3 DNA sequence: TGTGCCAGCATGTTTTCCGACGAGCAGTACTTC. Its protein product is CASMFSDEQYF.

This clone has a single count. The V and J genes are TRBV6-6 and TRBJ2-7; D is possibly TRBD2 (6 bases). This CDR3 has 15 amino acids. The ends were cut back, 5 bases at V and 2 bases at J, with 16 bases in the middle. The germline V gene encodes CDR1 MNHNY and CDR2 SVGAGI (reference sequence). The CDR3 bases are TGTGCCAGCAGTGGGCCGGGACTCGAAGCCTACGAGCAGTACTTC. Its protein is CASSGPGLEAYEQYF.

This sequence joins TRBV6-1 and TRBJ2-7, with D maybe TRBD2 (6 bases). CDR3 length equals 15 residues. Germline CDR1 is MNHNS and CDR2 is SASEGT. Trimming left V 7 bases short and J 2 bases short, with 18 bases between. The DNA of the CDR3 is TGTGCCAGCAACAGGAGGGGCACATCTCCCTACGAGCAGTACTTC. This codes for CASNRRGTSPYEQYF.

The V and J genes are TRBV6-1 and TRBJ1-1; TRBD1 aligns across 9 bases. The CDR3 has 14 residues. The trim removed 5 bases at V and 1 base at J, leaving 2 bases unmatched. Germline V lookup: CDR1 MNHNS, CDR2 SASEGT. The CDR3 loop is CASSRDRENTEAFF. The CDR3 DNA follows: TGTGCCAGCAGTCGGGACAGGGAGAACACTGAAGCTTTCTTT.

Details on this clone: Other DNA sequences in the sample encode the same CDR3. This chain joins TRBV5-1 and TRBJ1-4; D unresolved. The CDR3 loop spans 15 amino acids. Looked up from germline, CDR1 is SGHRS and CDR2 is YFSETQ. The germline V and J ends were trimmed by 1 base and 3 bases, with 10 bases remaining between them. This chain's CDR3 is CASSLSGSPNEKLFF. The CDR3 DNA reads TGCGCCAGCAGCTTGTCTGGCAGCCCTAATGAAAAACTGTTTTTT.

With regard to this clone: This clone may be a read error of a much larger clone one base away. The identical CDR3 is also encoded by other nucleotide sequences in the sample. The chain uses TRBV18 and TRBJ2-7, with TRBD2 matching over 7 bases. The germline V gene has CDR1 KGHSH and CDR2 LQKENI. CDR3 size: 19 residues. The ends lost 0 bases at V and 5 bases at J; junction bases unmatched: 19. CDR3 residues: CASSPPYSGLAGDLNEQYF. DNA of the CDR3: TGTGCCAGCTCACCACCCTACTCGGGACTGGCGGGAGATTTGAACGAGCAGTACTTC.

The chain combines TRBV5-1 with TRBJ2-2; D is ambiguous. V dropped 5 bases and J dropped 5 bases, with 7 bases sitting between them. The length of the CDR3 is 12 residues. Germline assignment: CDR1 SGHRS and CDR2 YFSETQ. This chain's CDR3 is CASRAQTGELFF. The CDR3 nucleotides read TGCGCCAGCAGGGCGCAGACCGGGGAGCTGTTTTTT.

This rearrangement joins TRBV5-1 to TRBJ2-1, with 8 bases matching TRBD1. CDR3 size: 16 residues. V lost 4 bases to trimming and J lost 0 bases; unmatched junction nucleotides: 6. Germline V gene sequence: CDR1 SGHRS, CDR2 YFSETQ. CDR3 sequence (DNA): TGCGCCAGCAGCCGGGGACAGGACTACTCCTACAATGAGCAGTTCTTC. Translating gives CASSRGQDYSYNEQFF.

This sequence joins TRBV5-5 and TRBJ1-5; possibly TRBD1 for D (6 bases). The CDR3 length is 15 residues. CDR1 is SGHKS, CDR2 YYEKEE, per germline (reference sequence). V lost 2 bases, J lost 8 bases, and 17 bases lay in between. CDR3 loop: CASSFGTRGAEPQHF. The CDR3 DNA reads as TGTGCCAGCAGCTTCGGGACAAGGGGTGCTGAGCCCCAGCATTTT.

This chain uses TRBV7-6 with TRBJ1-5, with D uncertain. The CDR3 sequence is 14 residues long. Germline lookup yields CDR1 SGHVS and CDR2 FNYEAQ. V was shortened by 4 bases and J by 0 bases, with 7 bases between the two germline ends. CDR3 bases: TGTGCCAGCAGCTCCAGCCCTAGCAATCAGCCCCAGCATTTT. It translates to CASSSSPSNQPQHF. The variable domain in full, with the rest retrieved from reference TRBV7-6 and TRBJ1-5, is GAGVSQSPRYKVTKRGQDVALRCDPISGHVSLYWYRQALGQGPEFLTYFNYEAQQDKSGLPNDRFSAERPEGSISTLTIQRTEQRDSAMYRCASSSSPSNQPQHFGDGTRLSIL.

The rearrangement links TRBV5-4 to TRBJ2-5, with 8 bases matching TRBD1. CDR1 SGHNT and CDR2 YYREEE come from the germline V gene (reference sequence). Losses at the gene ends were 4 bases for V and 3 bases for J; bases not matched to a gene: 2. The CDR3 consists of 13 residues. The CDR3, as DNA: TGTGCCAGCAGCGGACAGGGAGAAGAGACCCAGTACTTC. This gives the protein CASSGQGEETQYF.

This rearrangement joins TRBV7-3 to TRBJ2-3, with 7 bases matching TRBD1. Trimming at V came to 4 bases and at J to 6 bases, leaving 13 bases not matched to a gene. This CDR3 has 16 residues. The V gene's germline CDR1 is SGHTA and CDR2 FQGTGA. The CDR3 nucleotides are TGTGCCAGCAGCTCCCCGAATGACAGGGTTGAGGATACGCAGTATTTT. Translating it yields CASSSPNDRVEDTQYF.

The chain couples TRBV5-1 to TRBJ2-3; D is uncertain. The CDR3 runs to 12 residues. V was trimmed by 4 bases and J by 5 bases, leaving 8 bases between them. From germline, CDR1 is SGHRS and CDR2 YFSETQ. As DNA, the CDR3 is TGCGCCAGCAGCGTTCTGGTAGATACGCAGTATTTT. Translation: CASSVLVDTQYF. The complete variable domain, with remaining parts taken from reference TRBV5-1 and TRBJ2-3, reads KAGVTQTPRYLIKTRGQQVTLSCSPISGHRSVSWYQQTPGQGLQFLFEYFSETQRNKGNFPGRFSGRQFSNSRSEMNVSTLELGDSALYLCASSVLVDTQYFGPGTRLTVL.

The gene calls are TRBV10-1 and TRBJ1-5; maybe TRBD1 (5 bases). Germline CDR1 WNHNN, CDR2 SYGVQD (reference sequence). The V end lost 2 bases, the J end lost 0 bases, and 11 bases lay between the germline ends. The CDR3 runs 16 residues. CDR3 loop: CASSEPLGVSNQPQHF. The CDR3 DNA reads as TGCGCCAGCAGTGAGCCCCTGGGGGTTAGCAATCAGCCCCAGCATTTT.

The rearrangement links TRBV10-3 to TRBJ1-2; tentative D call: TRBD1 (6 bases). Germline CDR1 ENHRY, CDR2 SYGVKD. This CDR3 spans 15 amino acids. The V end lost 2 bases, the J end lost 2 bases, and 12 bases lay between the germline ends. CDR3 protein: CAISEVLGTNYGYTF. CDR3 DNA sequence: TGTGCCATCAGTGAGGTATTGGGGACAAACTATGGCTACACCTTC.

This chain uses TRBV30 with TRBJ2-7; TRBD2 agrees at 10 bases. This CDR3 is built from 12 residues. Germline-derived CDR1 and CDR2 are GTSNPN and SVGIG (reference sequence). With 2 bases clipped from V and 7 bases from J, the junction kept 2 bases outside the gene matches. The CDR3 reads CAWSWTSGEQYF. CDR3 in DNA: TGTGCCTGGAGTTGGACTAGCGGAGAGCAGTACTTC.

This chain uses TRBV18 with TRBJ1-1; 9 bases agree with TRBD1. With V trimmed by 2 bases and J by 3 bases, 4 bases remained unmatched. The CDR3 covers 15 residues. CDR1 and CDR2 (germline): KGHSH, LQKENI. CDR3 nucleotide sequence: TGTGCCAGCTCACCAGGGACAGGGTCAGACACTGAAGCTTTCTTT. The encoded protein is CASSPGTGSDTEAFF.